One and the same sample provided the 5 T cell receptor beta chains below, sequenced in a study of blood T cell repertoires in COVID-19. The assay was immunoSEQ multiplex PCR, and TCRdb's table has in-frame clones only and misses some. The sample lists hundreds of thousands of clones; around 84% were seen once. The sequenced sample was peripheral blood. The source of these receptors is a man in his forties with acute or convalescent COVID-19.

The gene calls are TRBV11-2 and TRBJ2-5; TRBD1 matches at 9 bases. Germline trimming cut 5 bases from V and 6 bases from J; bases unmatched to any gene: 10. The germline V gene has CDR1 SGHAT and CDR2 FQNNGV. There are 15 residues in the CDR3. CDR3 loop: CASSRDWDREKTQYF. The CDR3 DNA sequence: TGTGCCAGCAGCCGCGATTGGGACAGGGAAAAGACCCAGTACTTC.

On this clone: The same CDR3 is also encoded by other DNA sequences in this sample. The V gene is TRBV19, the J gene TRBJ1-6; D gene ambiguous. Germline V gene lookup returns CDR1 LNHDA and CDR2 SQIVND (reference sequence). This CDR3 is 14 amino acids long. The V end was cut by 5 bases, the J end by 7 bases, with 12 bases between. CDR3 nucleotide sequence: TGTGCCAGTAGTCCCGACTCTGGGAATTCACCCCTCCACTTT. Its translation: CASSPDSGNSPLHF. Based on the CDR3 plus reference TRBV19 and TRBJ1-6, the full variable domain is DGGITQSPKYLFRKEGQNVTLSCEQNLNHDAMYWYRQDPGQGLRLIYYSQIVNDFQKGDIAEGYSVSREKKESFPLTVTSAQKNPTAFYLCASSPDSGNSPLHFGNGTRLTVT.

This clone was detected once. This sequence joins TRBV7-8 and TRBJ1-5, with a weak D call TRBD1 (6 bases). V lost 6 bases, J lost 1 base, and 10 bases lay in between. CDR3 length equals 14 residues. The germline CDR1 and CDR2 sequences are SGHVS and FQNEAQ. Written as DNA, the CDR3 is TGTGCCAGCAGGTCGGACAGAAGCAATCAGCCCCAGCATTTT. This codes for CASRSDRSNQPQHF.

The chain has TRBV9 and TRBJ1-2, with TRBD1 as a possible D gene (6 bases). CDR1 is SGDLS, CDR2 YYNGEE, per germline. Trimming pared 3 bases from V and 8 bases from J, leaving 20 bases between. The CDR3 covers 15 residues. CDR3 loop: CASSGEPGHARGYTF. CDR3 nucleotides: TGTGCCAGCAGCGGCGAACCGGGACACGCCCGGGGCTACACCTTC.

This clone was counted only a few times. This chain joins TRBV21-1 and TRBJ1-5; TRBD1 is taken as the D call from the table, unchecked against the DNA. TRBV21-1 is a pseudogene. The CDR3 is made up of 19 amino acids. The chain's CDR3 is CASSKDLGVYHICSQPQHF. For the CDR3, the DNA is TGTGCCAGCAGCAAGGATCTAGGGGTTTACCATATCTGCAGTCAGCCCCAGCATTTT.